This is a list of T cell receptor beta chains from one sample in a study of PD-1 blockade in mismatch repair-deficient tumors. Clones were read by immunoSEQ multiplex PCR, and TCRdb kept only the in-frame ones, dropping some. The profile shows some 130,000 clones, roughly 86% of them singletons. Sequencing used peripheral blood, obtained just over 70 weeks after starting pembrolizumab. These receptors were taken from an adult with mismatch repair-deficient cancer. Each CDR3 is given without its conserved first and last residue. The D gene is left open where the match is weak.

j_call: TRBJ2-5
v_call: TRBV11-2
d_call: .
cdr3_aa: ASSFVRSVETQY

j_call: TRBJ2-7
v_call: TRBV28
d_call: TRBD1
cdr3_aa: ASSSLTGPPYEQY

j_call: TRBJ1-5
v_call: TRBV6-5
d_call: .
cdr3_aa: ASSYAGNQPQH

j_call: TRBJ2-1
v_call: TRBV5-4
d_call: TRBD2
cdr3_aa: ASSLTSGRYNEQF

j_call: TRBJ2-3
v_call: TRBV6-1
d_call: .
cdr3_aa: ASSEWGAQRTQY

j_call: TRBJ2-1
v_call: TRBV5-4
d_call: .
cdr3_aa: ASSLAAGSEQF

j_call: TRBJ2-1
v_call: TRBV7-2
d_call: TRBD2
cdr3_aa: ASSPPGRVNEQF

j_call: TRBJ2-1
v_call: TRBV12-5
d_call: TRBD2
cdr3_aa: ASGFLTEREGRNEQF

j_call: TRBJ1-4
v_call: TRBV5-8
d_call: .
cdr3_aa: ASSLNQVTNEKLF

j_call: TRBJ2-7
v_call: TRBV6-6
d_call: .
cdr3_aa: ASSDGRYEQY

j_call: TRBJ1-5
v_call: TRBV7-2
d_call: .
cdr3_aa: ASSLDAGYDQPQH

j_call: TRBJ2-1
v_call: TRBV21-1
d_call: .
cdr3_aa: ASSIGNRYNEQF

j_call: TRBJ2-5
v_call: TRBV27
d_call: .
cdr3_aa: ASSLSRGMETQY

j_call: TRBJ2-1
v_call: TRBV7-3
d_call: .
cdr3_aa: ASSWGLWTEQF

j_call: TRBJ2-2
v_call: TRBV7-9
d_call: TRBD1
cdr3_aa: ASSSGQGFTGELF

j_call: TRBJ1-4
v_call: TRBV13
d_call: .
cdr3_aa: ASSLGRFGEKLF

j_call: TRBJ2-3
v_call: TRBV10-1
d_call: TRBD2
cdr3_aa: ASISGSYTDTQY

j_call: TRBJ2-5
v_call: TRBV7-6
d_call: .
cdr3_aa: ASSLGGSRETQY

j_call: TRBJ2-2
v_call: TRBV13
d_call: .
cdr3_aa: ASSEGRGGELF

j_call: TRBJ2-1
v_call: TRBV6-5
d_call: TRBD2
cdr3_aa: ASSNGTTPADEQF

j_call: TRBJ2-1
v_call: TRBV9
d_call: .
cdr3_aa: ASSVAYTYNEQF

j_call: TRBJ2-7
v_call: TRBV2
d_call: .
cdr3_aa: ASQKGHGTYEQY

j_call: TRBJ2-7
v_call: TRBV6-5
d_call: .
cdr3_aa: ASSYSFQGYEQY

j_call: TRBJ1-2
v_call: TRBV4-1
d_call: TRBD1
cdr3_aa: ASSRGTGNYGYT

j_call: TRBJ2-3
v_call: TRBV7-2
d_call: .
cdr3_aa: ASTGGNTDTQY